Below, 27 T cell receptor beta chains from the same sample are listed, as sequenced in a study of PD-1 blockade in classical Hodgkin lymphoma (dated by TCRdb to the early 2020s). The library was produced with the immunoSEQ multiplex PCR assay. The source is immuneACCESS, and TCRdb retained only in-frame sequences with V and J called. Part of the clones is not carried over; for the studies checked, unresolved V genes explain less than half of this, and the remainder is unexplained. This sample gives over 15,000 clones in total; 75% to 85% of them show up just once. The leading ten clones occupy 20% to 25% of the sample. The time point label here, explained by the study, means: cycle 4 day 1 (C4D1), after about 6 weeks of nivolumab. Every trial patient had relapsed following autologous stem cell transplantation, and prior brentuximab vedotin exposure was what differed among cohorts A, B and C. This specimen consisted of peripheral blood mononuclear cells (PBMCs), obtained before the fourth cycle of nivolumab. Source of these receptors: a human donor with classical Hodgkin lymphoma.

V and J are TRBV5-1 and TRBJ1-6; D remains unclear. The ends were cut back, 0 bases at V and 10 bases at J, with 8 bases in the middle. This CDR3 contains 13 residues. CDR1 is SGHRS and CDR2 is YFSETQ in the germline V gene. Written as DNA, the CDR3 is TGCGCCAGCAGCTTGGATCCAAGGTCACCCCTCCACTTT. Translated: CASSLDPRSPLHF.

The J gene is TRBJ1-3, the V gene TRBV7-9, with a possible D match to TRBD1 (6 bases). Trimming cost V 1 base and J 0 bases, with 10 bases left between them. The length of the CDR3 is 16 residues. Germline CDR1 is SEHNR and CDR2 is FQNEAQ (reference sequence). The CDR3 DNA reads as TGTGCCAGCAGCTTAGAGGGACACCGCTCTGGAAACACCATATATTTT. This gives the protein CASSLEGHRSGNTIYF.

As concerns this clone: Other DNA sequences within the sample encode an identical CDR3. This sequence joins TRBV6-1 and TRBJ1-6; D gene ambiguous. Germline V gene lookup returns CDR1 MNHNS and CDR2 SASEGT. The CDR3 runs to 14 residues. With 6 bases removed from V and 4 bases from J, the gap between germline ends came to 10 bases. As DNA, the CDR3 is TGTGCCAGCAGCGCAGGTCCTTATAATTCACCCCTCCACTTT. Protein product: CASSAGPYNSPLHF.

The chain uses TRBV6-6 and TRBJ2-1; the match to TRBD2 covers 7 bases. From germline, CDR1 is MNHNY and CDR2 SVGAGI (reference sequence). V dropped 7 bases and J dropped 7; count of bases not matched to a gene: 13. The CDR3 is made up of 15 amino acids. CDR3 residues: CASTTWGGGGNEQFF. The CDR3 bases are TGTGCCAGCACCACGTGGGGGGGAGGTGGGAATGAGCAGTTCTTC.

The chain employs TRBV19 and TRBJ2-3; D is possibly TRBD2 (5 bases). Between the trimmed V and J ends, which lost 7 bases and 6 bases, there was a span of 17 bases. Germline lookup yields CDR1 LNHDA and CDR2 SQIVND (reference sequence). This CDR3 contains 14 residues. In nucleotides, the CDR3 is TGTGCCAGTAATATGCCAACTGGACTGGATACGCAGTATTTT. Translated: CASNMPTGLDTQYF.

CDR3 sequence (DNA): TGTGCCAGCGTATTCTTGCCCCGACTAGCGGGGGGGCGGGAGACCCAGTACTTC. This encodes CASVFLPRLAGGRETQYF. The chain has TRBV7-8 and TRBJ2-5, with TRBD2 matching over 14 bases. CDR1 and CDR2 from the germline V gene are SGHVS and FQNEAQ. V trimming: 8 bases; J trimming: 5 bases; junction bases outside the gene matches: 16. CDR3 length equals 18 residues.

V gene TRBV30 combines with J gene TRBJ2-7; D gene ambiguous. CDR3 length: 15 amino acids. Trimming took 0 bases from V and 4 from J, leaving 16 bases between them. Germline V gene sequence: CDR1 GTSNPN, CDR2 SVGIG (reference sequence). The CDR3: CAWSVHIPPGYEQYF. Written as DNA, the CDR3 is TGTGCCTGGAGTGTCCATATTCCACCTGGGTACGAGCAGTACTTC.

This chain uses TRBV5-1 with TRBJ2-2; TRBD2 aligns across 12 bases. Germline loops: CDR1 SGHRS, CDR2 YFSETQ. The J segment lost 4 bases and the V segment lost 8 bases, leaving 12 bases of the junction unmatched. There are 17 residues in the CDR3. The CDR3 region has the DNA TGCGCCAGTCAGACTAGCGGGGGCTCGAGGGGCACCGGGGAGCTGTTTTTT. Protein: CASQTSGGSRGTGELFF.

This chain uses TRBV27 with TRBJ2-7; D unclear. This CDR3 is 13 amino acids long. V lost 3 bases to trimming and J lost 2 bases, with 8 bases between them. Germline lookup yields CDR1 MNHEY and CDR2 SMNVEV (reference sequence). DNA of the CDR3: TGTGCCAGCAGTTTGGGCCCTACCTACGAGCAGTACGTC. Protein product: CASSLGPTYEQYV.

The chain uses TRBV4-3 and TRBJ2-3, with D possibly being TRBD2 (6 bases). Germline V gene data show CDR1 as LGHNA and CDR2 as YSLEER. The V end was cut by 0 bases, the J end by 5 bases, with 18 bases between. CDR3 size: 17 residues. The chain's CDR3 is CASSQDAQGGSLDTQYF. DNA for the CDR3: TGCGCCAGCAGCCAAGATGCGCAGGGAGGAAGCTTAGATACGCAGTATTTT.

V usage is TRBV21-1 and J usage is TRBJ2-5; the table calls TRBD2, which could not be checked here. The assigned J gene may be wrong: the sequence end matches TRBJ2-7 better. TRBV21-1 represents a pseudogene. This CDR3 is 16 amino acids long. CDR3 sequence (DNA): TGTGCCATGGGGCTAGCGGGACCGGGGATTGTCTGCGAGCAGTACTTC. This sequence encodes CAMGLAGPGIVCEQYF.

The V call is TRBV7-2, the J call TRBJ2-7; D is uncertain. The CDR3 length is 13 residues. The V end lost 5 bases, the J end lost 3 bases, and 11 bases lay between the germline ends. Germline lookup yields CDR1 SGHTA and CDR2 FQGNSA. CDR3 sequence (DNA): TGTGCCAGCAGCCCCGGGCCAGGCTACGAGCAGTACTTC. It yields the protein CASSPGPGYEQYF.

The rearrangement joins TRBV7-9 to TRBJ2-2; 14 bases match TRBD2. CDR1 SEHNR and CDR2 FQNEAQ come from the germline V gene (reference sequence). After removal of 5 bases from V and 2 bases from J, the junction contained 10 bases not matched to a gene. The length of the CDR3 is 19 residues. CDR3 bases: TGTGCCAGCAGCCCCCAGCCGGGACTAGCGGGGGCTAACACCGGGGAGCTGTTTTTT. Amino acids: CASSPQPGLAGANTGELFF.

This clone was observed a few times. The rearrangement joins TRBV7-8 to TRBJ2-7, with D possibly being TRBD2 (6 bases). V was pared by 5 bases and J by 4 bases, with 15 bases between. The CDR3 spans 14 residues. The germline gives CDR1 SGHVS, CDR2 FQNEAQ. This CDR3 is CASSRGGSGYEQYF. The DNA of the CDR3 is TGTGCCAGCAGCCGCGGTGGTAGCGGTTACGAGCAGTACTTC.

A few counts support this clone. The rearrangement uses TRBV28 and TRBJ2-5, with D tentatively TRBD2 (5 bases). Germline V lookup: CDR1 MDHEN, CDR2 SYDVKM. Trimming removed 5 bases from V and 5 bases from J, with 12 bases in between. This CDR3 contains 13 residues. The CDR3 DNA reads as TGTGCCAGCAGTCCCCCGCCGGGGGAGACCCAGTACTTC. Translating it yields CASSPPPGETQYF.

The chain links TRBV4-3 to TRBJ2-7; D is undetermined. In germline, CDR1 is LGHNA, CDR2 YSLEER. V shed 0 bases and J shed 4 bases, with 7 bases lying between them. The CDR3 extends over 13 amino acids. The CDR3 DNA follows: TGCGCCAGCAGCCAAGAACCCTTTTACGAGCAGTACTTC. This codes for CASSQEPFYEQYF.

This chain connects TRBV6-6 to TRBJ1-1, with D hard to call. The CDR3 is 15 residues long. Germline lookup yields CDR1 MNHNY and CDR2 SVGAGI (reference sequence). The V and J ends lost 0 bases and 11 bases respectively, with 19 bases between them. CDR3 residues: CASSYSEASSDRAFF. CDR3 coding DNA: TGTGCCAGCAGTTACTCGGAGGCCAGTAGTGATAGGGCTTTCTTT.

This clone was detected only once. The chain employs TRBV7-9 and TRBJ2-7, with TRBD1 identical over 7 bases. Germline CDR1 SEHNR, CDR2 FQNEAQ (reference sequence). With 5 bases clipped from V and 3 bases from J, the junction kept 10 bases outside the gene matches. The CDR3 extends over 15 amino acids. This CDR3 reads CASSPLTGWGYEQYV. The CDR3 nucleotides are TGTGCCAGCAGCCCCCTGACAGGGTGGGGCTACGAGCAGTACGTC.

This clone was detected a few times. This chain uses TRBV7-2 with TRBJ2-3; no definite D call. V was clipped by 5 bases and J by 5 bases, with 14 bases between them. CDR3 length: 14 residues. Per germline, CDR1 SGHTA and CDR2 FQGNSA. The CDR3 here is CASSQAGPLDTQYF. The CDR3, as DNA: TGTGCCAGCAGCCAGGCCGGCCCGCTAGATACGCAGTATTTT.

Written as DNA, the CDR3 is TGCGCCAGCAGCGTGGACAGGGGGGAGCAGTACTTC. The encoded protein is CASSVDRGEQYF. This chain uses TRBV4-3 with TRBJ2-7, with 10 bases lining up with TRBD1. The CDR3 contains 12 residues. Unmatched junction bases numbered 2, after V lost 5 bases and J lost 7 bases. In germline, CDR1 is LGHNA, CDR2 YSLEER.

This chain joins TRBV7-8 and TRBJ2-7, with 8 bases fitting TRBD2. After removal of 1 base from V and 5 bases from J, the junction contained 16 bases not matched to a gene. Germline V gene data show CDR1 as SGHVS and CDR2 as FQNEAQ. The CDR3 has 18 residues. CDR3 amino acids: CASSLGLSAGAFYDEQYF. CDR3 sequence (DNA): TGTGCCAGCAGCTTAGGTCTGTCAGCGGGAGCGTTTTACGACGAGCAGTACTTC.

This chain links TRBV6-1 with TRBJ2-5; D call uncertain. There are 14 residues in the CDR3. V was cut by 2 bases and J by 5 bases, with 12 bases left in between. Germline V gene lookup returns CDR1 MNHNS and CDR2 SASEGT. CDR3 protein: CASSEMGIRETQYF. CDR3 nucleotide sequence: TGTGCCAGCAGTGAAATGGGGATTAGGGAGACCCAGTACTTC.

This sequence joins TRBV5-1 and TRBJ2-5; 13 positions agree with TRBD2. The CDR3 covers 21 residues. The junction had 23 bases not matched to a gene; V was cut back by 4 bases and J by 5 bases. The V gene's germline CDR1 is SGHRS and CDR2 YFSETQ. This CDR3 reads CASSLLIPQDSLAGGHETQYF. The CDR3 nucleotides are TGCGCCAGCAGCCTGTTGATACCCCAAGATTCACTAGCGGGAGGGCACGAGACCCAGTACTTC. Drawing the rest from reference TRBV5-1 and TRBJ2-5, the complete variable domain is KAGVTQTPRYLIKTRGQQVTLSCSPISGHRSVSWYQQTPGQGLQFLFEYFSETQRNKGNFPGRFSGRQFSNSRSEMNVSTLELGDSALYLCASSLLIPQDSLAGGHETQYFGPGTRLLVL.

The chain carries TRBV11-2 and TRBJ2-7; a possible D gene is TRBD1 (6 bases). The CDR3 is 16 amino acids. The germline CDR1 and CDR2 sequences are SGHAT and FQNNGV. Trimming removed 5 bases at V and 3 bases at J, with 20 bases between. In DNA, the CDR3 is TGTGCCAGCAGCCTAAAGCCGACAGGAATTGGCTACGAGCAGTACTTC. It yields the protein CASSLKPTGIGYEQYF.

The gene calls are TRBV4-1 and TRBJ1-5; D is undetermined. The germline V gene has CDR1 MGHRA and CDR2 YSYEKL. CDR3 length equals 16 residues. Trimming removed 1 base from V and 1 base from J, with 11 bases in between. The CDR3 DNA sequence: TGCGCCAGCAGCCAAGCCGAGGAATGGAGCAATCAGCCCCAGCATTTT. Encoded protein: CASSQAEEWSNQPQHF.

The chain recombines TRBV9 with TRBJ2-3, with 7 bases that match TRBD1. CDR3 length: 15 amino acids. Unmatched junction bases numbered 6, after V lost 1 base and J lost 4 bases. CDR1 and CDR2 (germline): SGDLS, YYNGEE. The CDR3 here is CASSVLSGGADTQYF. The CDR3 DNA is TGTGCCAGCAGCGTATTATCAGGGGGTGCAGATACGCAGTATTTT.

DNA of the CDR3: TGCGCCAGCAGCTTGTCAGGGATTAATGAAAAACTGTTTTTT. Amino acid sequence: CASSLSGINEKLFF. V usage is TRBV5-1 and J usage is TRBJ1-4, with TRBD1 as a possible D gene (5 bases). Germline CDR1 SGHRS, CDR2 YFSETQ. The CDR3 extends over 14 amino acids. Trimming took off 1 base at V and 4 bases at J, with 8 bases between the two ends.